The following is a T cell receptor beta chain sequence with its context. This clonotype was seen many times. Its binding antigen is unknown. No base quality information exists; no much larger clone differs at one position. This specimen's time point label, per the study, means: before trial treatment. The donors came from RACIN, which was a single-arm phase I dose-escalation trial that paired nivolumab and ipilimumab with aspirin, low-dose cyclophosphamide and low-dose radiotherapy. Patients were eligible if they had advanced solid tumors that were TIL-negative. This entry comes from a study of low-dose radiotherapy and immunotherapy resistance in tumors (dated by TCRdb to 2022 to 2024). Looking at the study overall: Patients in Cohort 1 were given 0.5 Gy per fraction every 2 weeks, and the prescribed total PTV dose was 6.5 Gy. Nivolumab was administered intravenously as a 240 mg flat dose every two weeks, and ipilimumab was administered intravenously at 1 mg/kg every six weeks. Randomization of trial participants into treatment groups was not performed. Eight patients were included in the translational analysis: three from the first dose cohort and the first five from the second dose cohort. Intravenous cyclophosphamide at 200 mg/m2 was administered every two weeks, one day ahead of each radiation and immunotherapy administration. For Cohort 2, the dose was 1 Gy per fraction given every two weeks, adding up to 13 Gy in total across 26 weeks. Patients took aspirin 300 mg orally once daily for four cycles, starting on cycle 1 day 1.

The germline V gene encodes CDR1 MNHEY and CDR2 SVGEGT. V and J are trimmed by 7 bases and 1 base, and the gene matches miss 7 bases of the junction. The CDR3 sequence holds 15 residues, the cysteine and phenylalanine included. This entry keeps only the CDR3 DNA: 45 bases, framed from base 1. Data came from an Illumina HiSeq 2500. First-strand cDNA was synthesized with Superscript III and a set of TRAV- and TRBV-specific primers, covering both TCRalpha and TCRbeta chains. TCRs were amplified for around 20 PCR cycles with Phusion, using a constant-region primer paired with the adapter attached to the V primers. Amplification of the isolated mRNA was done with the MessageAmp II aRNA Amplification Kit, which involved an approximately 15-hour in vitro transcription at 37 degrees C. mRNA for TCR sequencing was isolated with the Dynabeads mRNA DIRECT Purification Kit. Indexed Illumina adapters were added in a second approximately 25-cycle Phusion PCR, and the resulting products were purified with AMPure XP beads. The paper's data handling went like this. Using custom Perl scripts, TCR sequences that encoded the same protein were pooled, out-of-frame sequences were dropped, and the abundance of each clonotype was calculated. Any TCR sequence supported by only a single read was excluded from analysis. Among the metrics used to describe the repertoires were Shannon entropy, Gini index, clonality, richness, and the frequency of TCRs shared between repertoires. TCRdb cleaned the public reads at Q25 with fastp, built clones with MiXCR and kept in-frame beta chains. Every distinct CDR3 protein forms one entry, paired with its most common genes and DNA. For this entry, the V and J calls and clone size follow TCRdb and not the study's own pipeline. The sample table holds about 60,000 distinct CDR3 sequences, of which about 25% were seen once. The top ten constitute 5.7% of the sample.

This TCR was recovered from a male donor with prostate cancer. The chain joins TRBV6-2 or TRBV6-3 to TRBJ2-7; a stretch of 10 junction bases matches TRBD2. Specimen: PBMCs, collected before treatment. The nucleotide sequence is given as TGTGCCAGCACCCCCGGGACTAGCGAATCCTACGAGCAGTACTTC. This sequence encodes CASTPGTSESYEQYF.